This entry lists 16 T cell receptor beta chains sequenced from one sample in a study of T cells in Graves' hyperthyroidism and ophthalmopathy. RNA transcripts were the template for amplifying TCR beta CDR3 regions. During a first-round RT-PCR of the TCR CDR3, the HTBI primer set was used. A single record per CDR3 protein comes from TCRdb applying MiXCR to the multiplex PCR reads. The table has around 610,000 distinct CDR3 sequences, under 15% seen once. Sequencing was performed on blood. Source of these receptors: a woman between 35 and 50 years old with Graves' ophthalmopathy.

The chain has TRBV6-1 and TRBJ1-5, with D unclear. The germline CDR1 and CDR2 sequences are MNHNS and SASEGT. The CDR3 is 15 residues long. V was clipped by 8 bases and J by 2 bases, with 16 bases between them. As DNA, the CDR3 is TGTGCCAGCTCTTTTCTGGCACAAGGCAATCAGCCCCAGCATTTT. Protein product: CASSFLAQGNQPQHF.

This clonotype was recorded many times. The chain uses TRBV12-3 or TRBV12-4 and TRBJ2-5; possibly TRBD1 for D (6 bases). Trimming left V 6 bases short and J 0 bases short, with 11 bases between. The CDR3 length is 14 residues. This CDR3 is CASSFGQYQETQYF. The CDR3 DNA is TGTGCCAGCAGCTTCGGACAGTACCAAGAGACCCAGTACTTC.

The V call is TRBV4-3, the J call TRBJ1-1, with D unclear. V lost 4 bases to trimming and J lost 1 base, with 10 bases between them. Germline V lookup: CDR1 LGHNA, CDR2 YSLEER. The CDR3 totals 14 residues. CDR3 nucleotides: TGCGCCAGCAGCCTGATGAGGGAGAACACTGAAGCTTTCTTT. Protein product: CASSLMRENTEAFF.

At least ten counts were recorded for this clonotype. The CDR3 coding sequence is TGTGCCAGCCGGGACAGGGTGGTTTACGAGCAGTACTTC. It translates to CASRDRVVYEQYF. J is TRBJ2-7 and V is TRBV28; 9 nucleotides align to TRBD1. Germline V gives CDR1 MDHEN, CDR2 SYDVKM. This CDR3 comprises 13 residues. V lost 8 bases to trimming and J lost 4 bases; unmatched junction nucleotides: 6. Variable domain in full (rest from reference TRBV28 and TRBJ2-7): DVKVTQSSRYLVKRTGEKVFLECVQDMDHENMFWYRQDPGLGLRLIYFSYDVKMKEKGDIPEGYSVSREKKERFSLILESASTNQTSMYLCASRDRVVYEQYFGPGTRLTVT.

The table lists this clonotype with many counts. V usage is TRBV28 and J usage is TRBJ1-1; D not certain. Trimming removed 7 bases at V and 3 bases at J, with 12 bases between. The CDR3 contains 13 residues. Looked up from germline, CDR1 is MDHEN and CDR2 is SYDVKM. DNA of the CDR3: TGTGCCAGCACCCCCCCTTGGGACACTGAAGCTTTCTTT. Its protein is CASTPPWDTEAFF.

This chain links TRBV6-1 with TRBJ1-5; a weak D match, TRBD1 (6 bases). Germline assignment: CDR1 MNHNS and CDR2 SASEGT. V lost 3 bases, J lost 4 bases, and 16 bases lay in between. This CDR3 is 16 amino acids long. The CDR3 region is CASSDLFRGYNQPQHF. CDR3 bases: TGTGCCAGCAGTGACCTTTTCAGGGGATATAATCAGCCCCAGCATTTT.

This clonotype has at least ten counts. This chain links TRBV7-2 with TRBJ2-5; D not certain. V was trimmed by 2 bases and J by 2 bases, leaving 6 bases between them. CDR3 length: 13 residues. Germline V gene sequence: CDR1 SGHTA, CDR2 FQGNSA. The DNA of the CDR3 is TGTGCCAGCAGCTTATTCGGTCAAGAGACCCAGTACTTC. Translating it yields CASSLFGQETQYF. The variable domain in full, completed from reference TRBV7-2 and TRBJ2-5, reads GAGVSQSPSNKVTEKGKDVELRCDPISGHTALYWYRQSLGQGLEFLIYFQGNSAPDKSGLPSDRFSAERTGGSVSTLTIQRTQQEDSAVYLCASSLFGQETQYFGPGTRLLVL.

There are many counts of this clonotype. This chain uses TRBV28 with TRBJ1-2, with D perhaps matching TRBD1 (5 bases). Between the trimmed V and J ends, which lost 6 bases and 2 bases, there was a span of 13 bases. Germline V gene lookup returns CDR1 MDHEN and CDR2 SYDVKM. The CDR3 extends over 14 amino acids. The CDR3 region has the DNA TGTGCCAGCAGCGGGACGCAGCTCAACTATGGCTACACCTTC. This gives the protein CASSGTQLNYGYTF.

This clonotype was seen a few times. The chain's CDR3 is CASSELAGRPNEQYF. In nucleotides, the CDR3 is TGTGCCAGCAGTGAACTGGCGGGAAGGCCGAACGAGCAGTACTTC. The chain has TRBV6-1 and TRBJ2-7; D might be TRBD2 (6 bases). CDR1 is MNHNS and CDR2 is SASEGT in the germline V gene. V shed 2 bases and J shed 5 bases, with 16 bases lying between them. The CDR3 runs 15 residues.

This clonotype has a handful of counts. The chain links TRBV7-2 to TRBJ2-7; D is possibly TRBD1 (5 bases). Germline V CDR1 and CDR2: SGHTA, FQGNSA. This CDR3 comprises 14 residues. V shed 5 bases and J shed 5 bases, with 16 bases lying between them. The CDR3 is CASSRNQGSNEQYF. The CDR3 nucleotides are TGTGCCAGCAGCCGTAATCAGGGTTCCAACGAGCAGTACTTC. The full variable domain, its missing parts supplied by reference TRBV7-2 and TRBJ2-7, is GAGVSQSPSNKVTEKGKDVELRCDPISGHTALYWYRQSLGQGLEFLIYFQGNSAPDKSGLPSDRFSAERTGGSVSTLTIQRTQQEDSAVYLCASSRNQGSNEQYFGPGTRLTVT.

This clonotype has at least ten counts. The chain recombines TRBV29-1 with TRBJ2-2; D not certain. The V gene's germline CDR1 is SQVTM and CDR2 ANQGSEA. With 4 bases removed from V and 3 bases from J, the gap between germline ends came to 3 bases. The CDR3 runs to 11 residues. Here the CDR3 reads CSVGHTGELFF. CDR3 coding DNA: TGCAGCGTTGGCCACACCGGGGAGCTGTTTTTT.

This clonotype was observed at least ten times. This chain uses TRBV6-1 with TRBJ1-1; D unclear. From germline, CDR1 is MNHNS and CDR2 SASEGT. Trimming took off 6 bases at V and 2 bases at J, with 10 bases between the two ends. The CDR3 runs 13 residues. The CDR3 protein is CASSRNSNTEAFF. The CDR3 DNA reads TGTGCCAGCAGCCGAAACAGTAACACTGAAGCTTTCTTT.

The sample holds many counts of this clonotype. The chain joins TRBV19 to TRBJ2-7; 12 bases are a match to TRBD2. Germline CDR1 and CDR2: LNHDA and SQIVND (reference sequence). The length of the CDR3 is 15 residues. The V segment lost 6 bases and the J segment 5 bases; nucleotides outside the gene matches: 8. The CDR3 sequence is CASSSLAGGLDEQYF. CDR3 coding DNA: TGTGCCAGTAGCTCACTAGCGGGAGGTCTCGACGAGCAGTACTTC.

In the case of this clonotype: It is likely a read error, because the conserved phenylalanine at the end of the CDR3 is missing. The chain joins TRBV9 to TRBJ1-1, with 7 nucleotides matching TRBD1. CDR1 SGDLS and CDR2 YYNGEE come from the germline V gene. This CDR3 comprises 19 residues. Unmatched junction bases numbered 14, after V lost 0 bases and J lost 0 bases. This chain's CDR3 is CASSVGASTGLIMNTEAFL. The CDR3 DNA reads TGTGCCAGCAGCGTAGGGGCCTCGACAGGGCTGATTATGAACACTGAAGCTTTCCTT.

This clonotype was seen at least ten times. The CDR3 bases are TGTGCCAGCAGTTCCAACCGACAGCCCCAAGAGACCCAGTACTTC. Its protein is CASSSNRQPQETQYF. The chain employs TRBV27 and TRBJ2-5, with a possible D match to TRBD1 (5 bases). V gave up 4 bases and J gave up 1 base, with 13 bases separating them. Germline CDR1 MNHEY, CDR2 SMNVEV (reference sequence). The length of the CDR3 is 15 residues.

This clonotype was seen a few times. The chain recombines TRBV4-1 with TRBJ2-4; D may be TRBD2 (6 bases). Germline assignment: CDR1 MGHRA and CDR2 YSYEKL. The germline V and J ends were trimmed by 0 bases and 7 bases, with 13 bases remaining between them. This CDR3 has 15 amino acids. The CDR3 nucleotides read TGCGCCAGCAGCCAAGATCCCATAGGGAGGAACATTCAGTACTTC. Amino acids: CASSQDPIGRNIQYF.